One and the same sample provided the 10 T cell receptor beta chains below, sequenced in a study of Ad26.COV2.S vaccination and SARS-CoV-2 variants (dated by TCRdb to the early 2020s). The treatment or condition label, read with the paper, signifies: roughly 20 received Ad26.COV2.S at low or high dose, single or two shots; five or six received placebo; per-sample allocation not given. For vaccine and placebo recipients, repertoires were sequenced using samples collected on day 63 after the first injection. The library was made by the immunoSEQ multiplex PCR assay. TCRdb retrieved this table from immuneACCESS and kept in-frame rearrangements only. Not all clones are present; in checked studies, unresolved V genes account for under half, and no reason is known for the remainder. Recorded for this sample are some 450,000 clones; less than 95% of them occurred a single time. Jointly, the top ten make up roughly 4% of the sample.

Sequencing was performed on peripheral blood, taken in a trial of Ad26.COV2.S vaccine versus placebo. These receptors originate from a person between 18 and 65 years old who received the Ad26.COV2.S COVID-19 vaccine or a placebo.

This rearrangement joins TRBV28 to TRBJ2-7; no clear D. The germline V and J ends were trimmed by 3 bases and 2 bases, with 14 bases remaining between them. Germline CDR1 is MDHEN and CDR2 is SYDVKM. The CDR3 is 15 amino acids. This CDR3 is CASSFRSAPTYEQYF. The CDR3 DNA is TGTGCCAGCAGTTTTCGGTCTGCTCCAACCTACGAGCAGTACTTC. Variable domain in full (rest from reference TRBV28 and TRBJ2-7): DVKVTQSSRYLVKRTGEKVFLECVQDMDHENMFWYRQDPGLGLRLIYFSYDVKMKEKGDIPEGYSVSREKKERFSLILESASTNQTSMYLCASSFRSAPTYEQYFGPGTRLTVT.

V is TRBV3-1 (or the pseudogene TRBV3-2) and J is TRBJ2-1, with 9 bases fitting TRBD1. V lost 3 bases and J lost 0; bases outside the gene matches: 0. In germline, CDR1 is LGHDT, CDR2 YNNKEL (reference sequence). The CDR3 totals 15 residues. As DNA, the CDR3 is TGTGCCAGCAGCCAGACAGGGGGCTCCTACAATGAGCAGTTCTTC. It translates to CASSQTGGSYNEQFF.

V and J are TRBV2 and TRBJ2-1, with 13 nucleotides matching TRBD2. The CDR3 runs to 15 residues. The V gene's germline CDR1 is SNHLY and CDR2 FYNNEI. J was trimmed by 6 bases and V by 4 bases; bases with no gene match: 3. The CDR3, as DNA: TGTGCCAGCAGTGGGGGGACTAGCGGGGTCAATGAGCAGTTCTTC. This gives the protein CASSGGTSGVNEQFF.

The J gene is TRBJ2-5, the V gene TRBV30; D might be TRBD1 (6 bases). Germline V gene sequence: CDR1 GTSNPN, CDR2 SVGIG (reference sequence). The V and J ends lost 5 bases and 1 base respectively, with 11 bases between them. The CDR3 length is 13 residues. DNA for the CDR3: TGTGCCTGGTCAAGGGGGTTCCAAGAGACCCAGTACTTC. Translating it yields CAWSRGFQETQYF.

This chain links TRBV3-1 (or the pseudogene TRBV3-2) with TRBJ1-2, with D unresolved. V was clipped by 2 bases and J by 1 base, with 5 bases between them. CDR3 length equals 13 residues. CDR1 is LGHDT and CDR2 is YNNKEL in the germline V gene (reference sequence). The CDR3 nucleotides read TGTGCCAGCAGCCAAAACTATAACTATGGCTACACCTTC. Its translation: CASSQNYNYGYTF.

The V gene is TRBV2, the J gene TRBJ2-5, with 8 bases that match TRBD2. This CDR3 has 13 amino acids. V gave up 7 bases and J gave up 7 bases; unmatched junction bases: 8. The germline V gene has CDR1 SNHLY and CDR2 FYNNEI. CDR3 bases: TGTGCCAGCATGACGGGAGGGCCAGCGACCCAGTACTTC. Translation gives CASMTGGPATQYF.

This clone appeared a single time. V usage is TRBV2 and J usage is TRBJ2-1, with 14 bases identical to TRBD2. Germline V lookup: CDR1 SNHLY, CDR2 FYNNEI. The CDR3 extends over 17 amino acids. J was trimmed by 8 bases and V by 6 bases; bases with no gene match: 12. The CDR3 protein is CASSLRGGTSGRYEQFF. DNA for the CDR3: TGTGCCAGCAGCCTGAGGGGGGGGACTAGCGGGAGATATGAGCAGTTCTTC.

DNA for the CDR3: TGTGCCAGTGTAGGACTATACACAGATACGCAGTATTTT. This codes for CASVGLYTDTQYF. The chain uses TRBV12-3 or TRBV12-4 and TRBJ2-3; D is perhaps TRBD2 (6 bases). The CDR3 totals 13 residues. V lost 9 bases, J lost 2 bases, and 12 bases lay in between.

The chain's CDR3 is CASSEAAGGGTDTQYF. In DNA, the CDR3 is TGTGCCAGCAGTGAAGCGGCGGGAGGGGGCACAGATACGCAGTATTTT. The chain combines TRBV6-1 with TRBJ2-3; 9 bases line up with TRBD2. Germline values: CDR1 MNHNS, CDR2 SASEGT. CDR3 length: 16 amino acids. J lost 1 base, V lost 0 bases, and 2 bases had no gene match.

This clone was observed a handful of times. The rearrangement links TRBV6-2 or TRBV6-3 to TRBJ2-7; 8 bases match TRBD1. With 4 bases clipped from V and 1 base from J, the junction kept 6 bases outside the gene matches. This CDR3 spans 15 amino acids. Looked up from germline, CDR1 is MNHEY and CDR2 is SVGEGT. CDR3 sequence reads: CASSFPGTGSYEQYF. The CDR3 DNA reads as TGTGCCAGCAGTTTCCCCGGGACAGGATCCTACGAGCAGTACTTC.